This entry describes one T cell receptor (beta chain). The sample originates from a study of OX40 agonist ivuxolimab in advanced cancers. About the research overall: Each patient was given ivuxolimab into a vein every 2 weeks, at 0.01 to 10 mg/kg. Allowance was made for prior anti-PD-1, anti-PD-L1 or anti-CTLA-4 therapy, and about 37% had some.

Sequenced by immunoSEQ multiplex PCR; TCRdb stores in-frame clones only, minus some. There are fewer than 85,000 clones in the sample; 70% to 90% occur only once, and around 2% lies in the top ten. Germline values: CDR1 LNHDA, CDR2 SQIVND (reference sequence). V lost 3 bases and J 4 bases, leaving 6 bases between the germline ends. The CDR3 spans 13 residues. The gene calls are TRBV19 and TRBJ2-2; D is perhaps TRBD1 (6 bases). This sequence originates from an adult with an advanced solid tumor such as melanoma, head and neck, liver or kidney cancer. The material sequenced was CD4+ or CD8+ T cells sorted from blood, taken in a trial of the OX40 agonist ivuxolimab. The DNA for the CDR3 is TGTGCCAGTAGTATCAGGGGCACCGGGGAGCTGTTTTTT. Translation gives CASSIRGTGELFF.